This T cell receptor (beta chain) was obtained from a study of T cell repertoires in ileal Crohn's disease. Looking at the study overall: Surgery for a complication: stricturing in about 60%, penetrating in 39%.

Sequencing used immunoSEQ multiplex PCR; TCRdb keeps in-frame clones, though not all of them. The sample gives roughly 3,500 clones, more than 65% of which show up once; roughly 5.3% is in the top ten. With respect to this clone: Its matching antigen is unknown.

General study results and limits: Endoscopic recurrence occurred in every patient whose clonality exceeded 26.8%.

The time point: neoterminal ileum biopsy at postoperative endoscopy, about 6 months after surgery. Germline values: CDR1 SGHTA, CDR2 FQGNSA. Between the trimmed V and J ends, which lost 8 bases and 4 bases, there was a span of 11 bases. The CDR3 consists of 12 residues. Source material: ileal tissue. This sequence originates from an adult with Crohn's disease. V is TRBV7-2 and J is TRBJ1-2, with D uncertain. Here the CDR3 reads CASAPPGYGYTF. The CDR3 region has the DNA TGTGCCAGCGCCCCCCCAGGCTATGGCTACACCTTC.